Below, 2 T cell receptor beta chains from the same sample are listed, as sequenced in a study of T cell therapy after organ transplantation. Sequencing was performed with immunoSEQ multiplex PCR; in TCRdb, only in-frame clones are kept and a portion is missing. The profile covers around 1,800 clones, with approximately 89% appearing a single time and around 45% taken by the ten largest. The time point denotes: 20-29 weeks after completion of therapy. No antigen has been identified for these receptors. The sequencing used CD8+ T cells from blood, collected after autologous CMV-specific T cell therapy. All receptors derive from a human patient who had received a solid organ transplant and had CMV disease. The T cells may partly be graft donor cells.

This clone was seen a single time. The chain is built from TRBV6-6 and TRBJ1-5; maybe TRBD1 (5 bases). V was pared by 10 bases and J by 1 base, with 14 bases between. The CDR3 consists of 14 residues. The germline gives CDR1 MNHNY, CDR2 SVGAGI (reference sequence). The CDR3 DNA follows: TGTGCCACTGGGGAGGGGATAAGCAATCAGCCCCAGCATTTT. It encodes CATGEGISNQPQHF.

Relative to its sample, this clone is large. In DNA form, the CDR3 reads TGTGCCAGCAGCTTATACGGGGGACCGAAAGTTGAGCAGTACTTC. It translates to CASSLYGGPKVEQYF. V usage is TRBV7-9 and J usage is TRBJ2-7; D might be TRBD2 (6 bases). V shed 2 bases and J shed 7 bases, with 18 bases lying between them. The CDR3 is 15 amino acids. Germline V gene data show CDR1 as SEHNR and CDR2 as FQNEAQ (reference sequence).